The 23 T cell receptor beta chains listed next were all sequenced from one sample in a study of PD-1 blockade in classical Hodgkin lymphoma. As for time point: cycle 4 day 1 (C4D1), after more than five weeks of nivolumab. Every patient experienced relapse after autologous stem cell transplantation, and brentuximab vedotin exposure varied. Clones were sequenced by immunoSEQ multiplex PCR, and TCRdb holds only the in-frame ones, with some missing. The sample consists of tens of thousands of clones, approximately 80% of them appearing once. The sequences come from peripheral blood mononuclear cells (PBMCs), collected before the fourth cycle of nivolumab. The receptors were gathered from a human donor with classical Hodgkin lymphoma.

This clone was observed at least ten times. The chain uses TRBV18 and TRBJ2-7, with 10 bases lining up with TRBD1. V dropped 3 bases and J dropped 6; count of bases not matched to a gene: 5. This CDR3 has 14 residues. Germline CDR1 is KGHSH and CDR2 is LQKENI. The CDR3 DNA sequence: TGTGCCAGCTCACCTCCGACAGGGGGCGCCGAGCAGTACTTC. Residues: CASSPPTGGAEQYF.

The CDR3 region has the DNA TGTGCCAGCAGTTACGAACAGGGGGCTGTCGCAGATACGCAGTATTTT. It is translated as CASSYEQGAVADTQYF. The V call is TRBV6-6, the J call TRBJ2-3; 9 nucleotides agree with TRBD1. The CDR3 is 16 residues long. Germline lookup yields CDR1 MNHNY and CDR2 SVGAGI (reference sequence). V shed 2 bases, J shed 4 bases, and the junction held 7 bases outside the gene matches.

The rearrangement links TRBV20-1 to TRBJ2-7; D is perhaps TRBD2 (5 bases). The CDR3 sequence is 11 residues long. Germline V gene data show CDR1 as DFQATT and CDR2 as SNEGSKA (reference sequence). Between the trimmed V and J ends, which lost 5 bases and 2 bases, there was a span of 7 bases. CDR3 loop: CSAAGTYEQYF. CDR3 nucleotides: TGCAGTGCTGCCGGGACCTACGAGCAGTACTTC.

This rearrangement joins TRBV2 to TRBJ1-1; tentatively, D is TRBD1 (6 bases). CDR1 is SNHLY and CDR2 is FYNNEI in the germline V gene. This CDR3 has 14 amino acids. V was shortened by 4 bases and J by 1 base, with 10 bases between the two germline ends. The CDR3 DNA follows: TGTGCCAGCAGTGTTAGGGGGGGGAACACTGAAGCTTTCTTT. This sequence encodes CASSVRGGNTEAFF. The whole variable domain, remainder taken from reference TRBV2 and TRBJ1-1, is EPEVTQTPSHQVTQMGQEVILRCVPISNHLYFYWYRQILGQKVEFLVSFYNNEISEKSEIFDDQFSVERPDGSNFTLKIRSTKLEDSAMYFCASSVRGGNTEAFFGQGTRLTVV.

The V call is TRBV7-9, the J call TRBJ1-1, with D unclear. Between the trimmed V and J ends, which lost 6 bases and 6 bases, there was a span of 29 bases. The CDR3 is made up of 18 amino acids. CDR1 is SEHNR and CDR2 is FQNEAQ in the germline V gene (reference sequence). The CDR3 nucleotides read TGTGCCAGCAGAAAGGATGACCGAGGGCAGACGAAATACTCTGAAGCTTTCTTT. Its translation: CASRKDDRGQTKYSEAFF. The full variable domain, rest sourced from reference TRBV7-9 and TRBJ1-1, is DTGVSQNPRHKITKRGQNVTFRCDPISEHNRLYWYRQTLGQGPEFLTYFQNEAQLEKSRLLSDRFSAERPKGSFSTLEIQRTEQGDSAMYLCASRKDDRGQTKYSEAFFGQGTRLTVV.

The chain couples TRBV11-3 to TRBJ2-5; D is uncertain. The V end lost 1 base, the J end lost 3 bases, and 6 bases lay between the germline ends. Germline V lookup: CDR1 SGHNT, CDR2 YENEEA. The CDR3 is made up of 13 amino acids. The CDR3 coding sequence is TGTGCCAGCAGCTTAGGTACAGAAGAGACCCAGTACTTC. This codes for CASSLGTEETQYF.

The gene calls are TRBV30 and TRBJ2-7; the match to TRBD2 covers 8 bases. Germline V gene lookup returns CDR1 GTSNPN and CDR2 SVGIG (reference sequence). The CDR3 runs to 14 residues. J lost 4 bases, V lost 2 bases, and 7 bases had no gene match. CDR3 DNA: TGTGCCTGGAGTACCGGGACTAGTAGATACGAGCAGTACTTC. Residues: CAWSTGTSRYEQYF.

V and J are TRBV11-2 and TRBJ1-3; the D is unclear. The ends were cut back, 5 bases at V and 0 bases at J, with 11 bases in the middle. Germline-derived CDR1 and CDR2 are SGHAT and FQNNGV. CDR3 length: 15 residues. CDR3 residues: CASSLGGVSGNTIYF. CDR3 DNA sequence: TGTGCCAGCAGCCTTGGTGGGGTCTCTGGAAACACCATATATTTT.

This clone has just a few counts. V usage is TRBV6-5 and J usage is TRBJ1-2; 8 bases are shared with TRBD1. Germline CDR1 is MNHEY and CDR2 is SVGAGI. The CDR3 contains 12 residues. The V segment lost 3 bases and the J segment 13 bases; nucleotides outside the gene matches: 7. CDR3 in DNA: TGTGCCAGCAGTTATCGCGGACAGGGTGGCACCTTC. It codes for CASSYRGQGGTF.

This sequence joins TRBV20-1 and TRBJ1-1; tentative D call: TRBD1 (6 bases). This CDR3 spans 11 amino acids. Trimming shortened V by 6 bases and J by 10 bases, and 15 bases separated the two germline ends. Germline CDR1 reads DFQATT; CDR2 reads SNEGSKA (reference sequence). DNA of the CDR3: TGCAGTGCACCGAACAGGGTCAGAGCTTTCTTT. This encodes CSAPNRVRAFF.

Concerning this clone: The junction and the germline gene differ at one end; a read error may be behind it. Other DNA sequences in the sample encode the same CDR3. The chain links TRBV25-1 to TRBJ1-2, with 7 nucleotides matching TRBD1. Germline V gives CDR1 MGHDK, CDR2 SYGVNS. The CDR3 consists of 14 residues. CDR3 in DNA: TGCGCCAGCAGTCCCCCCGGGACAGTCTATGGCTACACCTTC. It codes for CASSPPGTVYGYTF.

The J gene is TRBJ1-5, the V gene TRBV6-1; perhaps TRBD1 as D (6 bases). Germline CDR1 is MNHNS and CDR2 is SASEGT. The CDR3 has 15 residues. Trimming left V 5 bases short and J 3 bases short, with 14 bases between. CDR3 in DNA: TGTGCCAGCAGTCCGAATGACAGGCCCAATCAGCCCCAGCATTTT. Translation gives CASSPNDRPNQPQHF.

This clone has only one observation. Germline and junction disagree at one end, which may indicate a read error. In DNA form, the CDR3 reads TGTGCCATCAGTCGAAGGGGGGTCGGCACTGAAGCTTTCTTT. Protein sequence: CAISRRGVGTEAFF. The chain carries TRBV6-5 and TRBJ1-1, with D maybe TRBD1 (6 bases). This CDR3 is built from 14 residues. The germline V gene has CDR1 MNHEY and CDR2 SVGAGI.

This clone was counted ten times or more. The chain couples TRBV4-3 to TRBJ2-6, with TRBD2 as a possible D gene (6 bases). The germline V gene has CDR1 LGHNA and CDR2 YSLEER. The CDR3 runs 16 residues. Trimming took off 4 bases at V and 2 bases at J, with 12 bases between the two ends. In nucleotides, the CDR3 is TGCGCCAGCAGCCCTCGGGAGAGAGCTGGGGCCAACGTCCTGACTTTC. Translated, it gives CASSPRERAGANVLTF.

CDR3 in amino acids: CASFLSGFGYGYTF. CDR3 sequence (DNA): TGTGCCAGTTTCCTCTCGGGGTTCGGCTATGGCTACACCTTC. The rearrangement uses TRBV19 and TRBJ1-2; no reliable D call. The CDR3 totals 14 residues. Looked up from germline, CDR1 is LNHDA and CDR2 is SQIVND (reference sequence). Trimming pared 8 bases from V and 4 bases from J, leaving 17 bases between.

The DNA of the CDR3 is TGTGCCAGAAGCTTGGAGTGGCGGATTGAAGCTTTCTTT. Translated, it gives CARSLEWRIEAFF. This chain connects TRBV5-3 to TRBJ1-1; no firm D call. TRBV5-3 belongs to the ORF category, with a function that is uncertain. There are 13 residues in the CDR3. V lost 0 bases, J lost 7 bases, and 10 bases lay in between.

This clone showed up just a few times. The chain combines TRBV27 with TRBJ1-2; TRBD1 matches 11 bases. The V and J ends lost 3 bases and 8 bases, in that order; junction bases with no gene match: 5. The CDR3 contains 14 residues. Germline V gene lookup returns CDR1 MNHEY and CDR2 SMNVEV (reference sequence). CDR3 in amino acids: CASSLRTGGNGYTF. The DNA of the CDR3 is TGTGCCAGCAGTTTGAGGACAGGGGGCAACGGCTACACCTTC.

The chain recombines TRBV11-3 with TRBJ2-1; 7 bases map to TRBD2. The CDR3 runs to 17 residues. V lost 3 bases to trimming and J lost 0 bases; unmatched junction nucleotides: 8. Per the germline V gene, CDR1 is SGHNT and CDR2 is YENEEA. The CDR3 region has the DNA TGTGCCAGCAGCTTGGGGCTAGCGGTTAACTCCTACAATGAGCAGTTCTTC. This encodes CASSLGLAVNSYNEQFF.

This chain connects TRBV30 to TRBJ2-5, with D uncertain. V was trimmed by 3 bases and J by 1 base, leaving 9 bases between them. This CDR3 is 13 amino acids long. CDR1 and CDR2 from the germline V gene are GTSNPN and SVGIG (reference sequence). CDR3 in DNA: TGTGCCTGGAGCGCGCGGATCCAAGAGACCCAGTACTTC. It specifies CAWSARIQETQYF.

The J gene is TRBJ2-1, the V gene TRBV7-9, with 15 bases lining up with TRBD2. Germline assignment: CDR1 SEHNR and CDR2 FQNEAQ (reference sequence). V shed 11 bases, J shed 8 bases, and the junction held 4 bases outside the gene matches. The CDR3 contains 13 residues. The CDR3 coding sequence is TGTGCCCCTGGACTAGCGGGGGGGGATGAGCAGTTCTTC. Amino acid sequence: CAPGLAGGDEQFF.

The chain couples TRBV29-1 to TRBJ2-5; 9 bases agree with TRBD2. CDR3 length equals 14 residues. V was clipped by 3 bases and J by 5 bases; unmatched bases: 7. Germline CDR1 is SQVTM and CDR2 is ANQGSEA. The CDR3 is CSVEVAGVGETQYF. Here the CDR3 DNA reads TGCAGCGTTGAGGTAGCGGGAGTGGGTGAGACCCAGTACTTC.

The gene calls are TRBV16 and TRBJ1-1; D ambiguous. V was cut by 0 bases and J by 0 bases, with 8 bases left in between. CDR3 length: 15 amino acids. The V gene's germline CDR1 is KGHSY and CDR2 FQNENV. As DNA, the CDR3 is TGTGCCAGCAGCCAATCGCCTTCCATGAACACTGAAGCTTTCTTT. It specifies CASSQSPSMNTEAFF. The full variable domain, rest sourced from reference TRBV16 and TRBJ1-1, is GEEVAQTPKHLVRGEGQKAKLYCAPIKGHSYVFWYQQVLKNEFKFLISFQNENVFDETGMPKERFSAKCLPNSPCSLEIQATKLEDSAVYFCASSQSPSMNTEAFFGQGTRLTVV.

The chain recombines TRBV7-2 with TRBJ2-1; 14 bases align to TRBD2. V dropped 5 bases and J dropped 2; count of bases not matched to a gene: 5. The CDR3 is 17 residues long. Per the germline V gene, CDR1 is SGHTA and CDR2 is FQGNSA. The CDR3, as DNA: TGTGCCAGCAGCAGCGGGACTAGCGGGGGCCCCTACAATGAGCAGTTCTTC. It codes for CASSSGTSGGPYNEQFF.